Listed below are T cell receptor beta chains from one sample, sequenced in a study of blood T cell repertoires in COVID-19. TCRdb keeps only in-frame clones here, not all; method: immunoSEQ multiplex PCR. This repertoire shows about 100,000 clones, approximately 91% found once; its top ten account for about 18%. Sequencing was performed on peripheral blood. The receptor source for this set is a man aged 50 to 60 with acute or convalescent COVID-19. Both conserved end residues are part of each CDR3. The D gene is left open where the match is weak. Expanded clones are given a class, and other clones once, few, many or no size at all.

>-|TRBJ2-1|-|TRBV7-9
CASSQAVANEQFF
TGTGCCAGCAGTCAAGCCGTAGCGAATGAGCAGTTCTTC
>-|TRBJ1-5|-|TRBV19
CASSIGGSISNQPQHF
TGTGCCAGTAGTATCGGCGGCAGTATTAGCAATCAGCCCCAGCATTTT
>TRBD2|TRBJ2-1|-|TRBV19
CASSRTLAGGLDEQFF
TGTGCCAGTAGTCGTACTTTAGCGGGGGGGCTGGATGAGCAGTTCTTC
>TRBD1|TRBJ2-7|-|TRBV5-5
CASSPRQGAYEQYF
TGTGCCAGCAGCCCGAGACAGGGAGCCTACGAGCAGTACTTC
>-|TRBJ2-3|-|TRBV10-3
CAISDGRGLDTQYF
TGTGCCATCAGTGACGGCAGGGGTTTGGATACGCAGTATTTT
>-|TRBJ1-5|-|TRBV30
CAWSPGTRQPQHF
TGTGCCTGGAGTCCGGGAACGCGGCAGCCCCAGCATTTT
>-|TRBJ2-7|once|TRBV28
CASSLLRGSYEQYF
TGTGCCAGCAGTTTACTAAGGGGGTCCTACGAGCAGTACTTC
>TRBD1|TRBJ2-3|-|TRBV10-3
CAISDLTGADTQYF
TGTGCCATCAGTGATTTGACAGGGGCAGATACGCAGTATTTT
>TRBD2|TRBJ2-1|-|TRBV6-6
CASSRGLAGGDEQFF
TGTGCCAGCAGCAGAGGACTAGCGGGGGGGGATGAGCAGTTCTTC
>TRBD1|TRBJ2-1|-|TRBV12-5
CASGGTGGLREQFF
TGTGCTAGTGGGGGGACAGGAGGACTAAGGGAGCAGTTCTTC
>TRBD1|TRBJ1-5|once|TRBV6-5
CASRQDRGGNQPQHF
TGTGCCAGCAGACAAGACAGGGGAGGCAATCAGCCCCAGCATTTT
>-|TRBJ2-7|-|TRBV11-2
CASSLVRGGLEQYF
TGTGCCAGCAGCTTAGTAAGGGGGGGCCTGGAGCAGTACTTC
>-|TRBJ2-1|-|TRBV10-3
CAIKKGSGEQFF
TGTGCCATCAAGAAAGGCTCAGGAGAGCAGTTCTTC
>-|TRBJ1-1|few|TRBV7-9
CASSFQGNTEAFF
TGTGCCAGCAGTTTCCAGGGGAACACTGAAGCTTTCTTT
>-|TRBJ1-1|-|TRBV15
CATSFFRDTEAFF
TGTGCCACCAGTTTCTTCAGGGACACTGAAGCTTTCTTT
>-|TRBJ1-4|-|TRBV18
CASSPSEKLFF
TGTGCCAGCTCACCAAGCGAAAAACTGTTTTTT
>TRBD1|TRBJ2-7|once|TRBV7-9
CASSTTGGHDSYEQYF
TGTGCCAGCAGCACCACAGGGGGCCATGACTCCTACGAGCAGTACTTC